This paragraph covers one TCR beta chain sequence. As originally analysed: By means of reference gene primer amplification, nucleated cell counts were estimated. TCRdb keeps only in-frame clones here, not all; method: immunoSEQ multiplex PCR. V and J calls and clone size are copied from that table; D and trimming were computed from the DNA. The sample lists some 98,000 clones, approximately 82% seen once, with 20% to 30% in the top ten. These data originate in a study of blood T cell repertoires in COVID-19. Study as a whole: T cells, B-cell-depleted T cells, or PBMCs supplied cDNA or gDNA.

Germline loops: CDR1 KGHSH, CDR2 LQKENI. The trim removed 3 bases at V and 5 bases at J, leaving 3 bases unmatched. The CDR3 sequence is 15 residues long. This chain links TRBV18 with TRBJ1-4, with 10 bases that match TRBD1. This TCR came from a man aged 60-69 years with acute or convalescent COVID-19. Specimen: peripheral blood. This CDR3 reads CASSPRQGANEKLFF. Here the CDR3 DNA reads TGTGCCAGCTCACCCAGACAGGGGGCGAATGAAAAACTGTTTTTT.